This entry is about one T cell receptor beta chain. No cognate antigen has been identified for it. No quality values exist for individual bases; no much larger clone is one base distant. This record comes from a study of CD8 T cells in ankylosing spondylitis (TCRdb year 2017). With respect to the entire study: The study set out to find disease-linked TCR variants by profiling T cell receptor beta repertoires in ankylosing spondylitis patients and healthy donors. In total, the full study cohort was made up of over a hundred healthy donors and 25 to 30 ankylosing spondylitis patients. Peripheral blood was sampled, and synovial fluid was additionally collected from ankylosing spondylitis patients. Here is what the overall study found, with its caveats: The disease-linked clones showed a CD8+ phenotype and occurred at relatively low frequencies in peripheral blood. A TCR beta motif made up of eight highly homologous amino acid variants appeared to be characteristic of blood from ankylosing spondylitis patients. Significant enrichment of the disease-linked clones was reported in matched synovial fluid samples from ankylosing spondylitis patients. Some of the motif variants had been reported before in the synovial fluid and blood of reactive arthritis patients, a finding that suggests common disease-initiation mechanisms.

These reads were obtained on an Illumina HiSeq 2500. TCR beta libraries were prepared by quantitative 5'-RACE with molecular barcodes. Regarding the original processing steps: A new computational method, built on a probabilistic model of VDJ rearrangement, was used to identify disease-linked TCR variants. Using fastp at Q25 and MiXCR, TCRdb reprocessed the public reads and kept productive beta chains. Entries are consolidated by CDR3 protein sequence, retaining the most common genes and DNA. TCRdb, not the authors, supplied the V and J calls. For this sample there are about 170,000 distinct CDR3 sequences; around 18% appear just once. Of the sample, around 7.6% is held by the ten largest clones. This TCR was sampled from a male donor with ankylosing spondylitis or in good health (not recorded which). Sequencing was carried out using blood, either unsorted or a sorted T cell fraction (not recorded which).

The bases read TGTGCCAGCAGCCTTAGCGGGAGCAGGAACAATGAGCAGTTCTTC. It translates to CASSLSGSRNNEQFF. Recombination connected TRBV5-4 to TRBJ2-1; TRBD2 matches 9 bases in the middle. The CDR3, from cysteine to phenylalanine, totals 15 residues. Of the read, only the CDR3 DNA is kept; its 45 bases are in frame from base 1. CDR1 and CDR2 were assigned from the germline V gene (reference sequence) as SGHNT and YYREEE. Germline trimming: 4 bases from V, 5 bases from J; junction bases outside gene matches: 7.